The 3 T cell receptor beta chains given below trace back to one sample, sequenced in a study of post-analysis software for immune sequencing data. Libraries were made from TCR beta cDNA, and they carried unique molecular identifiers. TCRdb passed the PCR reads through MiXCR, listing each CDR3 protein once. The sample has around 440,000 distinct CDR3 sequences; under 55% are singletons. General study points: TRBV5-6, TRBV5-1 and TRBV20-1 belonged to a set of about five TRBV segments that were more frequent in patients than controls.

For these receptors, no antigen is known. Sequencing input: blood. The receptors were gathered from a girl between 5 and 17 years old with multiple sclerosis.

The rearrangement joins TRBV12-3 or TRBV12-4 to TRBJ2-3; a possible D gene is TRBD2 (5 bases). The CDR3 is made up of 16 amino acids. V was shortened by 6 bases and J by 0 bases, with 16 bases between the two germline ends. The CDR3 loop reads CASSPRESASTDTQYF. The CDR3, as DNA: TGTGCCAGCAGCCCTCGGGAATCAGCTAGCACAGATACGCAGTATTTT.

The rearrangement joins TRBV5-1 to TRBJ2-7, with D perhaps being TRBD1 or TRBD2 (5 bases each). V lost 0 bases to trimming and J lost 5 bases, with 15 bases between them. Per the germline V gene, CDR1 is SGHRS and CDR2 is YFSETQ. This CDR3 is built from 15 residues. CDR3 residues: CASSLGGPTIHEQYF. As DNA, the CDR3 is TGCGCCAGCAGCTTGGGGGGACCCACGATCCACGAGCAGTACTTC.

This clonotype was detected only a few times. The chain uses TRBV7-9 and TRBJ2-7; the D gene is possibly TRBD1 (5 bases). Germline-derived CDR1 and CDR2 are SEHNR and FQNEAQ (reference sequence). CDR3 length: 15 amino acids. Trimming removed 1 base at V and 2 bases at J, with 12 bases between. Here the CDR3 reads CASSLGQSPTYEQYF. The CDR3 nucleotides read TGTGCCAGCAGCTTAGGACAGTCCCCTACCTACGAGCAGTACTTC.